The 27 T cell receptor beta chains below come from one sample, sequenced in a study of cytotoxic CD8 clonotypes in ibrutinib-treated CLL. TCRdb's copy holds only in-frame clones and misses some; the assay was immunoSEQ multiplex PCR. The table shows approximately 60,000 clones, with 45% to 70% occurring only once. Specimen: PBMCs, collected after 24 months of ibrutinib treatment. These receptor sequences come from a human donor with chronic lymphocytic leukemia.

This clone has just a few counts. The chain is built from TRBV14 and TRBJ1-2, with a possible D match to TRBD1 (6 bases). The germline CDR1 and CDR2 sequences are SGHDN and FVKESK. The V and J ends lost 4 bases and 4 bases respectively, with 10 bases between them. The CDR3 extends over 13 amino acids. The CDR3 DNA is TGTGCCAGCAGCCTACAGGGATCCTATGGCTACACCTTC. It yields the protein CASSLQGSYGYTF.

This chain connects TRBV5-4 to TRBJ2-5, with D possibly matching TRBD2 (5 bases). This CDR3 contains 14 residues. Trimming took off 0 bases at V and 7 bases at J, with 13 bases between the two ends. Germline CDR1 reads SGHNT; CDR2 reads YYREEE (reference sequence). The CDR3 reads CASSLEVSAGTQYF. CDR3 coding DNA: TGTGCCAGCAGCTTGGAAGTATCCGCGGGGACCCAGTACTTC.

V and J are TRBV5-1 and TRBJ2-4, with D perhaps TRBD2 (6 bases). The CDR3 sequence is 15 residues long. Trimming left V 0 bases short and J 5 bases short, with 12 bases between. The germline gives CDR1 SGHRS, CDR2 YFSETQ. The CDR3 DNA reads TGCGCCAGCAGCTTGGGCCCGGGGGAGCAAAACATTCAGTACTTC. Encoded protein: CASSLGPGEQNIQYF. Full variable domain (outside the CDR3, taken from reference TRBV5-1 and TRBJ2-4): KAGVTQTPRYLIKTRGQQVTLSCSPISGHRSVSWYQQTPGQGLQFLFEYFSETQRNKGNFPGRFSGRQFSNSRSEMNVSTLELGDSALYLCASSLGPGEQNIQYFGAGTRLSVL.

This chain links TRBV6-1 with TRBJ1-2; D gene uncertain. The length of the CDR3 is 12 residues. Per the germline V gene, CDR1 is MNHNS and CDR2 is SASEGT. Deletions cut 3 bases from V and 4 bases from J, with 6 bases between. The DNA for the CDR3 is TGTGCCAGCAGTGATACCCTCTATGGCTACACCTTC. Protein sequence: CASSDTLYGYTF.

The gene calls are TRBV27 and TRBJ1-1, with D hard to call. Trimming took 6 bases from V and 7 from J, leaving 12 bases between them. CDR1 and CDR2 from the germline V gene are MNHEY and SMNVEV (reference sequence). CDR3 size: 12 residues. CDR3 sequence reads: CASSHTLGEAFF. As DNA, the CDR3 is TGTGCCAGCAGCCATACCCTCGGTGAAGCTTTCTTT.

This clone occurred a few times. The chain links TRBV4-1 to TRBJ2-5, with TRBD2 as a possible D gene (5 bases). Germline V gene data show CDR1 as MGHRA and CDR2 as YSYEKL. This CDR3 is 15 amino acids long. The V and J ends lost 1 base and 4 bases respectively, with 13 bases between them. CDR3 in DNA: TGCGCCAGCAGCCAAGTGGGGAGATTAGGAGAGACCCAGTACTTC. This translates into CASSQVGRLGETQYF.

Concerning this clone itself: This same CDR3 is encoded by further DNA sequences in the sample. This sequence joins TRBV27 and TRBJ2-3; D not resolved. This CDR3 comprises 14 residues. Germline lookup yields CDR1 MNHEY and CDR2 SMNVEV (reference sequence). V was shortened by 6 bases and J by 2 bases, with 12 bases between the two germline ends. CDR3 in DNA: TGTGCCAGCAGCCGACGGAGCATCACAGATACGCAGTATTTT. Translating it yields CASSRRSITDTQYF.

This chain links TRBV30 with TRBJ1-4; D is uncertain. CDR1 is GTSNPN and CDR2 is SVGIG in the germline V gene (reference sequence). The CDR3 runs to 13 residues. Trimming took off 0 bases at V and 10 bases at J, with 12 bases between the two ends. The CDR3 loop reads CAWSVPVLRKLFF. In DNA, the CDR3 is TGTGCCTGGAGTGTACCAGTACTTAGAAAACTGTTTTTT.

Regarding this clone: Since no conserved phenylalanine or tryptophan closes the CDR3, a read error is the likely cause. No DNA is shown, since the ends of the CDR3 on it are uncertain; the CDR3 is the one TCRdb lists. CDR3 in amino acids: CAWLKREDR. V gene TRBV30 combines with J gene TRBJ1-1. The germline V gene encodes CDR1 GTSNPN and CDR2 SVGIG (reference sequence). The CDR3 is 9 residues long, ends included.

The rearrangement uses TRBV4-1 and TRBJ1-1; a weak D match, TRBD1 (5 bases). The CDR3 has 13 residues. With 0 bases removed from V and 7 bases from J, the gap between germline ends came to 9 bases. CDR1 is MGHRA and CDR2 is YSYEKL in the germline V gene. Here the CDR3 reads CASSQDRVIEAFF. The CDR3 nucleotides read TGCGCCAGCAGCCAAGACAGGGTTATTGAAGCTTTCTTT.

DNA of the CDR3: TGTGCCACCAGCAAGGAGGGGGAGTATCAGCCCCAGCATTTT. Its translation: CATSKEGEYQPQHF. The rearrangement uses TRBV15 and TRBJ1-5; the D gene is possibly TRBD1 (6 bases). Germline V gene sequence: CDR1 LNHNV, CDR2 YYDKDF (reference sequence). Between the trimmed V and J ends, which lost 4 bases and 5 bases, there was a span of 12 bases. The CDR3 runs to 14 residues.

This clone was seen more than once but under ten times. The CDR3: CASSQVGRNTEAFF. In nucleotides, the CDR3 is TGCGCCAGCAGCCAAGTTGGTCGGAACACTGAAGCTTTCTTT. This chain connects TRBV4-1 to TRBJ1-1, with D unclear. This CDR3 contains 14 residues. V was clipped by 1 base and J by 1 base, with 7 bases between them. Germline V gene data show CDR1 as MGHRA and CDR2 as YSYEKL.

The V and J genes are TRBV28 and TRBJ2-2, with a weak D call TRBD2 (6 bases). CDR3 length: 13 residues. Germline CDR1 reads MDHEN; CDR2 reads SYDVKM. The germline V and J ends were trimmed by 3 bases and 11 bases, with 13 bases remaining between them. CDR3 loop: CASSFSVAGELFF. CDR3 bases: TGTGCCAGCAGTTTCTCAGTGGCGGGAGAGCTGTTTTTT.

The CDR3 DNA is TGTGCCAGCAGCTTAGTGGGGGACACTTCCTTTTACAATGAGCAGTTCTTC. Its protein product is CASSLVGDTSFYNEQFF. V gene TRBV11-3 combines with J gene TRBJ2-1, with D possibly being TRBD1 (6 bases). The V gene lost 1 base and the J gene lost 4 bases, with 17 bases spanning the gap. There are 17 residues in the CDR3. In germline, CDR1 is SGHNT, CDR2 YENEEA.

This chain uses TRBV19 with TRBJ1-6; D not resolved. The CDR3 totals 14 residues. V lost 3 bases and J lost 5, with 8 bases in between. Germline values: CDR1 LNHDA, CDR2 SQIVND (reference sequence). DNA of the CDR3: TGTGCCAGTAGTATTGTGGCAGATAATTCACCCCTCCACTTT. It codes for CASSIVADNSPLHF.

This clone has just one count. V and J are TRBV19 and TRBJ1-5; the D is unclear. Trimming pared 3 bases from V and 1 base from J, leaving 10 bases between. CDR1 LNHDA and CDR2 SQIVND come from the germline V gene (reference sequence). The CDR3 has 15 amino acids. CDR3 amino acids: CASSIGGRSNQPQHF. In nucleotides, the CDR3 is TGTGCCAGTAGTATTGGCGGAAGAAGCAATCAGCCCCAGCATTTT.

V and J are TRBV28 and TRBJ2-7, with D perhaps matching TRBD1 (7 bases). Trimming took off 6 bases at V and 0 bases at J, with 18 bases between the two ends. The length of the CDR3 is 16 residues. Germline V CDR1 and CDR2: MDHEN, SYDVKM. CDR3 sequence reads: CASSLADRRSSYEQYV. The CDR3 bases are TGTGCCAGCAGCTTAGCGGACAGGAGGAGCTCCTACGAGCAGTACGTC.

V and J are TRBV6-1 and TRBJ1-3; no firm D call. Germline values: CDR1 MNHNS, CDR2 SASEGT. With 0 bases removed from V and 4 bases from J, the gap between germline ends came to 10 bases. There are 15 residues in the CDR3. The CDR3 DNA follows: TGTGCCAGCAGTGAAGCAGGGTATGGGGGAAACACCATATATTTT. This gives the protein CASSEAGYGGNTIYF.

This clone appeared a few times. The chain uses TRBV11-2 and TRBJ1-2; a possible D gene is TRBD1 (5 bases). The CDR3 totals 16 residues. Trimming left V 4 bases short and J 6 bases short, with 21 bases between. Germline values: CDR1 SGHAT, CDR2 FQNNGV. The CDR3 coding sequence is TGTGCCAGCAGCTCCTCAGTTCAGGGTGAAGTTGATGGCTACACCTTC. It encodes CASSSSVQGEVDGYTF. Using reference TRBV11-2 and TRBJ1-2 for the parts outside the CDR3, the full variable domain is EAGVAQSPRYKIIEKRQSVAFWCNPISGHATLYWYQQILGQGPKLLIQFQNNGVVDDSQLPKDRFSAERLKGVDSTLKIQPAKLEDSAVYLCASSSSVQGEVDGYTFGSGTRLTVV.

Comment on this clone: One junction end does not reproduce the germline sequence, and a read error may be involved. The chain links TRBV6-4 to TRBJ2-1, with D perhaps matching TRBD1 (5 bases). Looked up from germline, CDR1 is MRHNA and CDR2 is SNTAGT. This CDR3 is 13 amino acids long. The CDR3 bases are TGTGCCAGCAGTGAAGCCCACAGGCTTGGTGAAGTCTTC. This gives the protein CASSEAHRLGEVF.

By share, this clone ranks as medium-sized. This chain joins TRBV15 and TRBJ2-1, with D unresolved. This CDR3 spans 12 amino acids. The germline V gene encodes CDR1 LNHNV and CDR2 YYDKDF (reference sequence). Trimming shortened V by 0 bases and J by 15 bases, and 12 bases separated the two germline ends. The DNA for the CDR3 is TGTGCCACCAGCAGAGATGGGCTGAGCATGTTCTTC. Residues: CATSRDGLSMFF.

The sample holds a few counts of this clone. This chain links TRBV7-8 with TRBJ1-5, with a tentative D call TRBD1 (5 bases). Germline V gene sequence: CDR1 SGHVS, CDR2 FQNEAQ. CDR3 size: 12 residues. The CDR3 reads CAGGMYNQPQHF. The CDR3 DNA reads as TGTGCGGGGGGGATGTATAATCAGCCCCAGCATTTT.

This clone came up a few times. The chain recombines TRBV30 with TRBJ2-1; D unclear. Between the trimmed V and J ends, which lost 6 bases and 5 bases, there was a span of 8 bases. The germline V gene has CDR1 GTSNPN and CDR2 SVGIG (reference sequence). The CDR3 length is 11 residues. The DNA of the CDR3 is TGTGCCTGTCTACGTAACAATGAGCAGTTCTTC. Translated, it gives CACLRNNEQFF.

V gene TRBV4-1 combines with J gene TRBJ2-7, with a tentative D call TRBD2 (6 bases). CDR3 length equals 15 residues. The ends were cut back, 4 bases at V and 0 bases at J, with 13 bases in the middle. Germline V CDR1 and CDR2: MGHRA, YSYEKL. CDR3 DNA sequence: TGCGCCAGCAGCCTGGAGGGGCGGCGCTCCTACGAGCAGTACTTC. Translation: CASSLEGRRSYEQYF.

This chain uses TRBV6-1 with TRBJ2-3; D uncertain. The CDR3 is 15 residues long. The germline V gene has CDR1 MNHNS and CDR2 SASEGT. V dropped 10 bases and J dropped 3 bases, with 20 bases sitting between them. The CDR3 sequence: CATNYNFLKTDTQYF. CDR3 sequence (DNA): TGTGCCACCAACTACAACTTTTTAAAGACAGATACGCAGTATTTT.

This clone has just one count. V gene TRBV19 combines with J gene TRBJ2-1, with TRBD2 identical over 7 bases. Unmatched junction bases numbered 11, after V lost 4 bases and J lost 2 bases. Per the germline V gene, CDR1 is LNHDA and CDR2 is SQIVND (reference sequence). The CDR3 loop spans 17 amino acids. As DNA, the CDR3 is TGTGCCAGTAGTACGCGTAGTGCGGGAGAAACCTACAATGAGCAGTTCTTC. Amino acids: CASSTRSAGETYNEQFF. The variable domain in full, with the rest retrieved from reference TRBV19 and TRBJ2-1, is DGGITQSPKYLFRKEGQNVTLSCEQNLNHDAMYWYRQDPGQGLRLIYYSQIVNDFQKGDIAEGYSVSREKKESFPLTVTSAQKNPTAFYLCASSTRSAGETYNEQFFGPGTRLTVL.

The V and J genes are TRBV6-1 and TRBJ1-2, with 9 bases that match TRBD1. Trimming took 5 bases from V and 7 from J; bases not matched to a gene: 8. This CDR3 has 14 amino acids. The germline CDR1 and CDR2 sequences are MNHNS and SASEGT. Here the CDR3 reads CASSRQGGSSGYTF. CDR3 nucleotides: TGTGCCAGCAGTCGACAGGGGGGTTCGAGTGGCTACACCTTC.